This section outlines one T cell receptor beta chain sequence together with its context. The V and J ends lost 3 bases and 7 bases respectively, with 12 bases between them. The CDR3 sequence is 14 residues long. Looked up from germline, CDR1 is SGHTA and CDR2 is FQGNSA. This sample was included in a study of CD4+ T cells in melanoma. Here immunoSEQ multiplex PCR was the method, and the copy in TCRdb shows in-frame clones only, minus some. The sample holds 90,000 to 130,000 clones, roughly 90% seen once. This receptor was obtained from a human donor with melanoma. V usage is TRBV7-2 and J usage is TRBJ2-2; the D gene could be TRBD1 or TRBD2 (5 bases each). Specimen: peripheral blood. The CDR3 DNA is TGTGCCAGCAGCTTCTTCCCTGGGGGCGGGGAGCTGTTTTTT. It translates to CASSFFPGGGELFF. Full variable domain (outside the CDR3, taken from reference TRBV7-2 and TRBJ2-2): GAGVSQSPSNKVTEKGKDVELRCDPISGHTALYWYRQSLGQGLEFLIYFQGNSAPDKSGLPSDRFSAERTGGSVSTLTIQRTQQEDSAVYLCASSFFPGGGELFFGEGSRLTVL.